This T cell receptor (beta chain) was documented in a study of blood T cell repertoires in COVID-19. The protocol was immunoSEQ multiplex PCR, while the TCRdb copy is restricted to in-frame clones and leaves out a portion. The sample yields about 52,000 clones, approximately 92% seen once. Germline V lookup: CDR1 LGHNA, CDR2 YSLEER. CDR3 size: 16 residues. The trim removed 0 bases at V and 5 bases at J, leaving 8 bases unmatched. The V call is TRBV4-3, the J call TRBJ2-5; TRBD2 matches 8 bases. This clonotype was sampled from a middle-aged man with active COVID-19. Input material: peripheral blood. DNA for the CDR3: TGCGCCAGCAGCCAAGACGGGGGGACTAGACTGGAGACCCAGTACTTC. Amino acid sequence: CASSQDGGTRLETQYF.